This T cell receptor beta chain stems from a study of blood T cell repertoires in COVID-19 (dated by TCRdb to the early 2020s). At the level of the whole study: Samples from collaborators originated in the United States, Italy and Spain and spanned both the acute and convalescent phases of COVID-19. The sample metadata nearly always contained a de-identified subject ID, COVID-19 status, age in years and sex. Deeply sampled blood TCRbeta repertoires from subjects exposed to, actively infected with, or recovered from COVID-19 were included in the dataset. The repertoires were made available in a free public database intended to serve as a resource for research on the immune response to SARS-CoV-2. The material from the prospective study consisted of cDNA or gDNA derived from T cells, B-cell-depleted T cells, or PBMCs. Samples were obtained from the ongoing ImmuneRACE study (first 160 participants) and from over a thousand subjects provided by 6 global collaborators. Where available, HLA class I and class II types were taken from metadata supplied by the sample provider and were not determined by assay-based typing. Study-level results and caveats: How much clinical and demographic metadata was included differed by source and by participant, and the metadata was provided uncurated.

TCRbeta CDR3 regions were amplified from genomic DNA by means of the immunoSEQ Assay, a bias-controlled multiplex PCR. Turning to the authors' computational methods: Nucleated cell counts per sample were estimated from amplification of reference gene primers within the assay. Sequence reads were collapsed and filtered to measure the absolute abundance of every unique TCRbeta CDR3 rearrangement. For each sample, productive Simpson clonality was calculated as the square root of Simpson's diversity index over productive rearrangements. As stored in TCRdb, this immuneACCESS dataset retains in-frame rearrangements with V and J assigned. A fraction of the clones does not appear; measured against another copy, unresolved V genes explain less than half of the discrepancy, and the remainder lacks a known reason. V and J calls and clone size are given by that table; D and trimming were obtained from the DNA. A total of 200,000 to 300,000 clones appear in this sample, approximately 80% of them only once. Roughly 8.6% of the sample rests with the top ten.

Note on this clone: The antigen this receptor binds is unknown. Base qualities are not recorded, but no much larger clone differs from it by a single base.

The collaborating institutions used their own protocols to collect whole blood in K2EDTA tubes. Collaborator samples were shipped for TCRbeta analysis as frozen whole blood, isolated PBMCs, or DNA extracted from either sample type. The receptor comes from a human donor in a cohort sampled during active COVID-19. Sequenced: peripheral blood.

The bases read TGTGCCAGCAGTCTCTCCAGGTCTCAGCCCCAGCATTTT. The encoded protein is CASSLSRSQPQHF. The sequence links TRBV12-3 or TRBV12-4 to TRBJ1-5; there is no confident call for the D gene. The trim is 5 bases for V and 6 bases for J, with a gap of 11 bases between the germline ends. The CDR3 starts with the cysteine, ends with the phenylalanine, and has 13 residues. The read is trimmed to its CDR3 DNA, 39 bases read in frame from base 1.